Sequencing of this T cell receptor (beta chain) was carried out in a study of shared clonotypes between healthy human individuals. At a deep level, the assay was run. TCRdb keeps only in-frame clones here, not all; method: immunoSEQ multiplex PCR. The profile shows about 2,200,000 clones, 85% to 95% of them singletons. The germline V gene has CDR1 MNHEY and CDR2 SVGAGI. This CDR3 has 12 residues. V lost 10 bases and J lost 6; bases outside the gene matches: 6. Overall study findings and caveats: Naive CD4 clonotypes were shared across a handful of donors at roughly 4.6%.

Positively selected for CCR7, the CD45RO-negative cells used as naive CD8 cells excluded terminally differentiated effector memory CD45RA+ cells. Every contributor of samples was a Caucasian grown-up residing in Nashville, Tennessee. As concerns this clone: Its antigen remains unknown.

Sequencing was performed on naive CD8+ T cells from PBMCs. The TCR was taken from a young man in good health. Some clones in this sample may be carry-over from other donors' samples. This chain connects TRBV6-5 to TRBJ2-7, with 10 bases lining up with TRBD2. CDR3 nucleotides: TGTGCCACCACTAGCGGGATCTCCGAGCAGTACTTC. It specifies CATTSGISEQYF.